A selection of T cell receptor beta chains follows, all from one sample in a study of patients and donors after allogeneic stem cell transplantation. TCRdb used MiXCR to reprocess the RT-PCR reads, holding one entry per CDR3 protein. The data show 900,000 to 1,000,000 distinct CDR3 sequences, over 15% seen once. The sample consisted of blood, either unsorted or a sorted T cell fraction (not recorded which). These receptor sequences come from a human donor who was either an allogeneic HSCT recipient or a stem cell or donor lymphocyte infusion donor (not recorded which). It is not recorded whose cells these are; they may come from a transplant donor. CDR3s include the opening cysteine and the closing phenylalanine or tryptophan. D genes are given only for firm matches. The size field is filled for only some rows; it gives once, few, many or a size class.

J gene	clone size	V gene	D gene	CDR3 DNA	CDR3 protein
TRBJ2-7	-	TRBV29-1	TRBD1	TGCAGCGTAAGGCTCGGGACAGGGGACTACGAGCAGTACTTC	CSVRLGTGDYEQYF
TRBJ2-7	few	TRBV19	-	TGTGCCAGTAGTATAGATCAACAGGGACCCTACGAGCAGTACTTC	CASSIDQQGPYEQYF
TRBJ2-7	-	TRBV25-1	TRBD2	TGTGCCAGCACCCGTTCCGGACTAGCGGGCGGGGAGCAGTACTTC	CASTRSGLAGGEQYF
TRBJ2-1	few	TRBV7-9	TRBD2	TGTGCCAGCAGCGATGAGTCGGGAGGGCTACATGAGCAGTTCTTC	CASSDESGGLHEQFF
TRBJ2-6	few	TRBV5-6	-	TGTGCCAGCAGTCCGGACGCCTCTGGGGCCAACGTCCTGACTTTC	CASSPDASGANVLTF
TRBJ1-3	few	TRBV24-1	-	TGTGCCACCAGTGATAGGCGAAACACCATATATTTT	CATSDRRNTIYF
TRBJ2-7	few	TRBV9	TRBD1	TGTGCCAGCAGCTCTTGGGGACAGGGGGCAGGGGAGCAGTACTTC	CASSSWGQGAGEQYF
TRBJ2-7	-	TRBV18	TRBD1	TGTGCCAGCTCTCTCAGACAGGGAGATCCCTACGAGCAGTACTTC	CASSLRQGDPYEQYF
TRBJ2-7	-	TRBV29-1	-	TGCAGCGTTGTAGCAAAGCCCTACGAGCAGTACTTC	CSVVAKPYEQYF
TRBJ1-1	-	TRBV7-9	-	TGTGCCAGCAGCTCCAGCAGGGTAGACACTGAAGCTTTCTTT	CASSSSRVDTEAFF
TRBJ2-7	-	TRBV7-9	-	TGTGCCAGCAGCCCCCCCCTAGCGAAGAGTGAAGAGCAGTACTTC	CASSPPLAKSEEQYF
TRBJ1-6	-	TRBV6-1	-	TGTGCCAGCAGTGATAGGGCAGGGGCCAATTCACCCCTCCACTTT	CASSDRAGANSPLHF
TRBJ2-3	-	TRBV27	-	TGTGCCAGCAGTTCGCAGTACACAGATACGCAGTATTTT	CASSSQYTDTQYF
TRBJ2-5	-	TRBV6-1	TRBD2	TGTGCCAGCAGCAACGGGGCTAGCGGGGTCCAAGAGACCCAGTACTTC	CASSNGASGVQETQYF
TRBJ2-1	few	TRBV7-9	-	TGTGCCAGGACTGCCGGGACCGACTATCAGACCGATGAGCAGTTCTTC	CARTAGTDYQTDEQFF
TRBJ2-5	-	TRBV6-1	-	TGTGCCAGCAGAGATCTTCTGAAAGAGACCCAGTACTTC	CASRDLLKETQYF
TRBJ2-1	-	TRBV5-1	TRBD1	TGCGCCAGCAGCGTACCGGGACAGGGGGTCCTATATGAGCAGTTCTTC	CASSVPGQGVLYEQFF
TRBJ2-1	few	TRBV7-2	TRBD2	TGTGCCAGCAGCTTAGTGGCTAGCGGGATGACAGTCCATGAGCAGTTCTTC	CASSLVASGMTVHEQFF
TRBJ1-1	many	TRBV5-6	TRBD1	TGTGCCAGCAGCTTCTTGGACAGGGAGGACACTGAAGCTTTCTTT	CASSFLDREDTEAFF
TRBJ2-1	-	TRBV2	TRBD2	TGTGCCAGCAGTGGGACTAGCGGGAGGGCCGGGGGTGAGCAGTTCTTC	CASSGTSGRAGGEQFF
TRBJ2-3	-	TRBV5-5	-	TGTGCCAGCAGCTCCTCCGCCCGGGATACGCAGTATTTT	CASSSSARDTQYF
TRBJ1-1	few	TRBV5-1	-	TGCGCCAGCAGCTTGTTGGTGGGGACTACGGACACTGAAGCTTTCTTT	CASSLLVGTTDTEAFF
TRBJ1-5	few	TRBV6-1	-	TGTGCCAGCAGGGAAGACAACCCGAATCAGCCCCAGCATTTT	CASREDNPNQPQHF
TRBJ1-1	-	TRBV5-1	-	TGCGCCAGCAGCTTGGTAAGGGTAGATCGCACTGAAGCTTTCTTT	CASSLVRVDRTEAFF